The 28 T cell receptor beta chains reported below all come from one sample, sequenced in a study of OX40 agonist ivuxolimab in advanced cancers. The table came from immunoSEQ multiplex PCR; TCRdb's copy has only in-frame clones and leaves some out. This sample carries tens of thousands of clones, around 86% of them seen once, and the ten largest clones take about 1%. The specimen comprised CD4+ or CD8+ T cells sorted from blood, sampled in a trial of the OX40 agonist ivuxolimab. These receptors were collected from an adult with an advanced solid tumor such as melanoma, head and neck, liver or kidney cancer.

The chain recombines TRBV10-3 with TRBJ1-2, with 10 bases matching TRBD1. V gave up 3 bases and J gave up 5 bases; unmatched junction bases: 3. CDR1 is ENHRY, CDR2 SYGVKD, per germline. The CDR3 has 14 residues. CDR3 sequence (DNA): TGTGCCATCAGTGAAGGGACAGGGGAGTATGGCTACACCTTC. Translation: CAISEGTGEYGYTF.

V and J are TRBV6-4 and TRBJ2-1; D is possibly TRBD1 or TRBD2 (6 bases each). The germline gives CDR1 MRHNA, CDR2 SNTAGT. The CDR3 has 17 amino acids. V lost 6 bases and J lost 0, with 18 bases in between. The CDR3 here is CASSPYAGGGSYNEQFF. Here the CDR3 DNA reads TGTGCCAGCAGCCCTTACGCCGGGGGCGGCTCCTACAATGAGCAGTTCTTC.

This chain joins TRBV9 and TRBJ2-6; D is perhaps TRBD1 (6 bases). V was trimmed by 4 bases and J by 2 bases, leaving 16 bases between them. The CDR3 is 17 amino acids. Germline V CDR1 and CDR2: SGDLS, YYNGEE. CDR3 region: CASSPRQQGTGANVLTF. In DNA, the CDR3 is TGTGCCAGCAGCCCACGGCAACAGGGAACTGGGGCCAACGTCCTGACTTTC.

This clone was seen only a few times. The CDR3 region is CASSINRDAGNQPQHF. The CDR3 DNA is TGTGCCAGCAGTATTAACCGGGACGCCGGGAATCAGCCCCAGCATTTT. V gene TRBV27 combines with J gene TRBJ1-5; D perhaps matches TRBD1 (5 bases). Germline assignment: CDR1 MNHEY and CDR2 SMNVEV (reference sequence). The CDR3 is 16 residues long. Trimming stripped 5 bases from V and 4 bases from J, with 18 bases between.

V and J are TRBV6-1 and TRBJ1-5; D is unresolved. The V end lost 7 bases, the J end lost 0 bases, and 10 bases lay between the germline ends. Germline V lookup: CDR1 MNHNS, CDR2 SASEGT. The CDR3 loop spans 14 amino acids. The CDR3 loop reads CASIEFFSNQPQHF. CDR3 DNA: TGTGCCAGCATCGAATTCTTTAGCAATCAGCCCCAGCATTTT.

This rearrangement joins TRBV28 to TRBJ1-2; TRBD1 agrees at 12 bases. The J segment lost 7 bases and the V segment lost 1 base, leaving 7 bases of the junction unmatched. The CDR3 runs 16 residues. From germline, CDR1 is MDHEN and CDR2 SYDVKM. The CDR3 protein is CASSLSGGQGAGGYTF. The CDR3 DNA is TGTGCCAGCAGTTTATCAGGGGGACAGGGGGCGGGTGGCTACACCTTC.

This clone appeared a single time. This chain connects TRBV19 to TRBJ1-3; D is perhaps TRBD1 (5 bases). With 3 bases removed from V and 1 base from J, the gap between germline ends came to 7 bases. Germline V lookup: CDR1 LNHDA, CDR2 SQIVND (reference sequence). This CDR3 spans 14 amino acids. The DNA of the CDR3 is TGTGCCAGTAGTATCCGGGGGTCTGGAAACACCATATATTTT. Residues: CASSIRGSGNTIYF. Supplemented by reference TRBV19 and TRBJ1-3, the full variable domain reads DGGITQSPKYLFRKEGQNVTLSCEQNLNHDAMYWYRQDPGQGLRLIYYSQIVNDFQKGDIAEGYSVSREKKESFPLTVTSAQKNPTAFYLCASSIRGSGNTIYFGEGSWLTVV.

The chain combines TRBV6-4 with TRBJ2-7, with D possibly TRBD2 on 6 matching bases. CDR3 size: 13 residues. The V gene lost 8 bases and the J gene lost 6 bases, with 17 bases spanning the gap. CDR1 MRHNA and CDR2 SNTAGT come from the germline V gene. The CDR3, as DNA: TGTGCCAGCTCGCGGGACTGGGCGGGCGAGCAGTACTTC. Translation: CASSRDWAGEQYF.

This chain uses TRBV6-6 with TRBJ2-7; 8 bases align to TRBD2. Germline-derived CDR1 and CDR2 are MNHNY and SVGAGI (reference sequence). Trimming cost V 6 bases and J 3 bases; bases outside gene matches: 4. This CDR3 region has 13 residues. The CDR3 loop is CASSLSGNYEQYF. CDR3 in DNA: TGTGCCAGCAGCCTTAGCGGGAACTACGAGCAGTACTTC.

The chain has TRBV9 and TRBJ2-7; 10 nucleotides match TRBD2. The CDR3 loop spans 14 amino acids. Losses at the gene ends were 3 bases for V and 7 bases for J; bases not matched to a gene: 7. CDR1 is SGDLS and CDR2 is YYNGEE in the germline V gene. The CDR3: CASSDSGRMEEQYF. The CDR3 nucleotides are TGTGCCAGCAGCGATAGCGGGAGGATGGAGGAGCAGTACTTC. The variable domain in full, completed from reference TRBV9 and TRBJ2-7, reads DSGVTQTPKHLITATGQRVTLRCSPRSGDLSVYWYQQSLDQGLQFLIQYYNGEERAKGNILERFSAQQFPDLHSELNLSSLELGDSALYFCASSDSGRMEEQYFGPGTRLTVT.

In DNA form, the CDR3 reads TGTGCCAGCAGTGCAAGGCGGCAGCCCTACGAGCAGTACTTC. Translated, it gives CASSARRQPYEQYF. This chain joins TRBV2 and TRBJ2-7; D remains ambiguous. CDR3 size: 14 residues. Germline CDR1 and CDR2: SNHLY and FYNNEI. Trimming took off 4 bases at V and 2 bases at J, with 12 bases between the two ends.

This chain joins TRBV6-6 and TRBJ2-7; 9 bases map to TRBD1. The CDR3 loop spans 15 amino acids. Germline V gene data show CDR1 as MNHNY and CDR2 as SVGAGI (reference sequence). The V segment lost 0 bases and the J segment 6 bases; nucleotides outside the gene matches: 6. Written as DNA, the CDR3 is TGTGCCAGCAGTTACTCCGGGACAGGGTCAAGCGAGCAGTACTTC. Its protein product is CASSYSGTGSSEQYF.

This rearrangement joins TRBV27 to TRBJ1-2; the match to TRBD1 covers 9 bases. The germline V gene encodes CDR1 MNHEY and CDR2 SMNVEV (reference sequence). The CDR3 is 14 amino acids. The trim removed 3 bases at V and 4 bases at J, leaving 3 bases unmatched. DNA for the CDR3: TGTGCCAGCAGTTTGGGACAGGGATTCTATGGCTACACCTTC. It translates to CASSLGQGFYGYTF.

V and J are TRBV5-5 and TRBJ1-2, with D tentatively TRBD1 (6 bases). The CDR3 spans 16 residues. Trimming pared 4 bases from V and 7 bases from J, leaving 23 bases between. Germline assignment: CDR1 SGHKS and CDR2 YYEKEE (reference sequence). The CDR3 protein is CASSLDHVRDKAGYTF. Written as DNA, the CDR3 is TGTGCCAGCAGCCTTGATCATGTCCGGGACAAGGCTGGCTACACCTTC. Full variable domain (missing parts from reference TRBV5-5 and TRBJ1-2): DAGVTQSPTHLIKTRGQQVTLRCSPISGHKSVSWYQQVLGQGPQFIFQYYEKEERGRGNFPDRFSARQFPNYSSELNVNALLLGDSALYLCASSLDHVRDKAGYTFGSGTRLTVV.

The chain recombines TRBV2 with TRBJ2-7, with D unclear. The CDR3 spans 14 residues. Trimming stripped 2 bases from V and 6 bases from J, with 14 bases between. Germline V gene lookup returns CDR1 SNHLY and CDR2 FYNNEI. The CDR3 coding sequence is TGTGCCAGCAGTGAACTCGGCCCAACGAGCGAGCAGTACTTC. It specifies CASSELGPTSEQYF.

This chain joins TRBV5-6 and TRBJ1-4; D is unresolved. CDR3 length equals 14 residues. V dropped 4 bases and J dropped 0 bases, with 7 bases sitting between them. Germline V gene lookup returns CDR1 SGHDT and CDR2 YYEEEE. CDR3 coding DNA: TGTGCCAGCAGCATCAAGTCAACTAATGAAAAACTGTTTTTT. Protein product: CASSIKSTNEKLFF.

This CDR3 reads CASSIRGWNEQFF. CDR3 bases: TGTGCCAGTAGTATAAGGGGATGGAATGAGCAGTTCTTC. This chain joins TRBV19 and TRBJ2-1, with a tentative D call TRBD1 (5 bases). Germline values: CDR1 LNHDA, CDR2 SQIVND (reference sequence). This CDR3 spans 13 amino acids. V shed 2 bases and J shed 7 bases, with 9 bases lying between them.

In DNA form, the CDR3 reads TGTGCCAGCAGGCCAGGGCCCACCGGGGAGCTGTTTTTT. This codes for CASRPGPTGELFF. This sequence joins TRBV6-1 and TRBJ2-2; tentative D call: TRBD1 (5 bases). Per the germline V gene, CDR1 is MNHNS and CDR2 is SASEGT. The CDR3 length is 13 residues. Trimming left V 6 bases short and J 4 bases short, with 9 bases between.

The gene calls are TRBV7-2 and TRBJ1-1; D remains unclear. V dropped 7 bases and J dropped 0 bases, with 9 bases sitting between them. The CDR3 consists of 13 residues. Germline-derived CDR1 and CDR2 are SGHTA and FQGNSA. CDR3 sequence: CASKGVMNTEAFF. The CDR3 DNA follows: TGTGCCAGCAAGGGAGTCATGAACACTGAAGCTTTCTTT.

The genes are TRBV5-1 and TRBJ2-4; 9 nucleotides line up with TRBD2. CDR1 is SGHRS, CDR2 YFSETQ, per germline. The CDR3 is 16 residues long. V was clipped by 0 bases and J by 4 bases; unmatched bases: 5. CDR3 residues: CASSLVLAGSKNIQYF. The CDR3 DNA reads TGCGCCAGCAGCTTGGTCCTAGCGGGATCGAAAAACATTCAGTACTTC.

The rearrangement uses TRBV5-1 and TRBJ2-1; 11 bases are shared with TRBD2. The CDR3 runs 16 residues. The junction had 7 bases not matched to a gene; V was cut back by 4 bases and J by 4 bases. Germline-derived CDR1 and CDR2 are SGHRS and YFSETQ. The CDR3 DNA follows: TGCGCCAGCAGCCCGATCCTAGCGGGAGGTTACAATGAGCAGTTCTTC. The encoded protein is CASSPILAGGYNEQFF. The full variable domain, with the rest looked up from reference TRBV5-1 and TRBJ2-1, is KAGVTQTPRYLIKTRGQQVTLSCSPISGHRSVSWYQQTPGQGLQFLFEYFSETQRNKGNFPGRFSGRQFSNSRSEMNVSTLELGDSALYLCASSPILAGGYNEQFFGPGTRLTVL.

This chain links TRBV19 with TRBJ2-1, with D perhaps TRBD1 (6 bases). V dropped 5 bases and J dropped 1 base, with 12 bases sitting between them. CDR1 is LNHDA and CDR2 is SQIVND in the germline V gene (reference sequence). This CDR3 contains 15 residues. The CDR3 DNA is TGTGCCAGTAGTGCAGGGGAGACATCCTACAATGAGCAGTTCTTC. It specifies CASSAGETSYNEQFF. Supplemented by reference TRBV19 and TRBJ2-1, the full variable domain reads DGGITQSPKYLFRKEGQNVTLSCEQNLNHDAMYWYRQDPGQGLRLIYYSQIVNDFQKGDIAEGYSVSREKKESFPLTVTSAQKNPTAFYLCASSAGETSYNEQFFGPGTRLTVL.

V is TRBV7-8 and J is TRBJ2-3; D possibly corresponds to TRBD2 (6 bases). With 5 bases removed from V and 7 bases from J, the gap between germline ends came to 16 bases. This CDR3 has 14 residues. Germline CDR1 reads SGHVS; CDR2 reads FQNEAQ. Here the CDR3 reads CASSRDLEGYTQYF. The CDR3 DNA sequence: TGTGCCAGCAGCCGGGACTTAGAGGGGTATACGCAGTATTTT.

The rearrangement uses TRBV29-1 and TRBJ2-5, with D unresolved. V lost 4 bases to trimming and J lost 0 bases, with 6 bases between them. The CDR3 totals 12 residues. Germline V gene lookup returns CDR1 SQVTM and CDR2 ANQGSEA. CDR3 sequence: CSVASHQETQYF. CDR3 nucleotide sequence: TGCAGCGTTGCTTCCCACCAAGAGACCCAGTACTTC.

The V call is TRBV7-9, the J call TRBJ1-4; 8 positions match TRBD1. V lost 6 bases to trimming and J lost 0 bases; unmatched junction nucleotides: 6. This CDR3 region has 16 residues. The germline CDR1 and CDR2 sequences are SEHNR and FQNEAQ (reference sequence). CDR3 sequence reads: CASRPGQVATNEKLFF. CDR3 coding DNA: TGTGCCAGCAGACCGGGACAGGTTGCAACTAATGAAAAACTGTTTTTT. The entire variable domain, with the rest obtained from reference TRBV7-9 and TRBJ1-4, is as follows: DTGVSQNPRHKITKRGQNVTFRCDPISEHNRLYWYRQTLGQGPEFLTYFQNEAQLEKSRLLSDRFSAERPKGSFSTLEIQRTEQGDSAMYLCASRPGQVATNEKLFFGSGTQLSVL.

The V gene is TRBV19, the J gene TRBJ1-1, with 9 bases that match TRBD1. V shed 6 bases and J 1 base; nucleotides not matched to a gene: 3. Germline-derived CDR1 and CDR2 are LNHDA and SQIVND (reference sequence). This CDR3 has 14 residues. The CDR3, as DNA: TGTGCCAGTAGCCGGGACAGGGCGAACACTGAAGCTTTCTTT. This encodes CASSRDRANTEAFF.

The V gene is TRBV4-1, the J gene TRBJ1-1; 10 nucleotides line up with TRBD1. Losses at the gene ends were 4 bases for V and 0 bases for J; bases not matched to a gene: 2. The CDR3 has 15 amino acids. Germline V gives CDR1 MGHRA, CDR2 YSYEKL. For the CDR3, the DNA is TGCGCCAGCAGCCGCGGACAGGGGGTGAACACTGAAGCTTTCTTT. Translation: CASSRGQGVNTEAFF.

The gene calls are TRBV5-4 and TRBJ2-1, with D tentatively TRBD1 (6 bases). The CDR3 totals 18 residues. Germline V gene sequence: CDR1 SGHNT, CDR2 YYREEE (reference sequence). V gave up 0 bases and J gave up 2 bases, with 18 bases separating them. CDR3 sequence (DNA): TGTGCCAGCAGCTTGGTTCGGATGTCAGGGGCGACCTACAATGAGCAGTTCTTC. Protein: CASSLVRMSGATYNEQFF.